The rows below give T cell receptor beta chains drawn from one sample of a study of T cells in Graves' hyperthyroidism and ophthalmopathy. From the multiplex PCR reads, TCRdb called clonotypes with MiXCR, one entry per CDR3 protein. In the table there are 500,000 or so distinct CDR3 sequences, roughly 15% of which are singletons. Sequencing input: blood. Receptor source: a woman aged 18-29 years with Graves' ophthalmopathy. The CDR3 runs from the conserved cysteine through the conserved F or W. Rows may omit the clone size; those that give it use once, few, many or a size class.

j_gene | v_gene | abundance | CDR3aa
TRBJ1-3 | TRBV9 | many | CASSVGNTIYF
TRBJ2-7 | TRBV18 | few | CASSLKSGPPNEQYF
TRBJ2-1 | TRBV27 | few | CASSLRTQGDEQFF
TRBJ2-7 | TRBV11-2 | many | CASSLDQGESGSYEQYF
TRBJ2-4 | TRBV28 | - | CASRTGLKNIQYF
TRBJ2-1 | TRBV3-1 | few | CASSQANEQFF
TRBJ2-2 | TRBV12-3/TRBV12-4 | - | CASSLRQGGPTGELFF
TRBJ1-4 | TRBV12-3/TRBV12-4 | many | CASSSDRGGEKLFF
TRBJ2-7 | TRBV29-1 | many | CSVVYVDFYEQYF
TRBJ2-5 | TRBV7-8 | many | CASSLATLAIQETQYF
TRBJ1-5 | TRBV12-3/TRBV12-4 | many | CASSFWAGEGNQPQHF
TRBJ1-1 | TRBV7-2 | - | CASSFIQVGTNTEAFF
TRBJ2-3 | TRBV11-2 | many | CASSLDPFITDTQYF
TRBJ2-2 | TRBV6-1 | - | CASRTGGSGTGELFF
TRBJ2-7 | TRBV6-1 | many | CASRSGAGQGRSEQYF
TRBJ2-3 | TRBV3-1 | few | CASSPGPSGTDTQYF
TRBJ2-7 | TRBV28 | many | CASSGAGKDYEQYF
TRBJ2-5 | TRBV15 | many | CATSRELAGGPLETQYF
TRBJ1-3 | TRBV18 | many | CASSTAGGSGNTIYF
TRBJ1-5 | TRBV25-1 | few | CASSAWGNSNQPQHF
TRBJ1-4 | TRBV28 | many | CASSLSGQKLFF
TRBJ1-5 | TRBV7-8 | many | CASSLARGSQPQHF
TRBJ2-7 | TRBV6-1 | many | CASGSPVGAYEQYF
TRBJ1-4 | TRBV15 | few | CATSRVGQGNEKLFF
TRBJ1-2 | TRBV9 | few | CASSEGTGGGGYTF
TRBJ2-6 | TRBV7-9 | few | CASSLRGNTDRSGANVLTF
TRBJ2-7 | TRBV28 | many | CASSYTGTGGYEQYF
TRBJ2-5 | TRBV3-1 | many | CASSPWSSGAFQETQYF
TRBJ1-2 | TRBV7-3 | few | CASSHGGQEADGYTF
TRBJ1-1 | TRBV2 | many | CASLEPTNTEAFF
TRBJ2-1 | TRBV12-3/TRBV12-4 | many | CASSFGGGGPNEQFF
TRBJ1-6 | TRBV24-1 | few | CATRTILGGPNSPLHF
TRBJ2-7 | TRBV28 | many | CASRGDRGYEQYF
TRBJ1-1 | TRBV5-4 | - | CASSLIATNTEAFF
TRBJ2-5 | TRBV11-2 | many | CASSFTGDGETQYF
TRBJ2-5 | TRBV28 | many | CASSYRGIHQETQYF
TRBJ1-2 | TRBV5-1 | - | CASRFDRGRGYTF
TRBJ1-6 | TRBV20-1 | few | CSARDGRGAGNSPLHF
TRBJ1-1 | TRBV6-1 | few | CASSQGGGIWNTEAFF
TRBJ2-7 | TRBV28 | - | CASSRGLAGGPLSYEQYF
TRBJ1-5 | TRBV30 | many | CAWSFGTGGIRSNQPQHF
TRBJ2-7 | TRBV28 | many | CASSLAGGTYEQYF